This TCR beta chain was sequenced in a study of control samples from healthy donors and cancer patients. Generated by immunoSEQ multiplex PCR, the TCRdb table keeps only in-frame clones and is missing some. The sample holds 100,000 to 110,000 clones, roughly nine tenths seen once. V was clipped by 6 bases and J by 7 bases; unmatched bases: 4. In germline, CDR1 is MNHEY, CDR2 SMNVEV (reference sequence). The CDR3 runs 13 residues. Sequencing was carried out using blood. This chain uses TRBV27 with TRBJ1-5; 9 positions match TRBD1. The clonotype was recovered from a woman between 45 and 60 years old in good health. Written as DNA, the CDR3 is TGTGCCAGCAGCTGGACAGGGGTGCAGCCCCAGCATTTT. It encodes CASSWTGVQPQHF.